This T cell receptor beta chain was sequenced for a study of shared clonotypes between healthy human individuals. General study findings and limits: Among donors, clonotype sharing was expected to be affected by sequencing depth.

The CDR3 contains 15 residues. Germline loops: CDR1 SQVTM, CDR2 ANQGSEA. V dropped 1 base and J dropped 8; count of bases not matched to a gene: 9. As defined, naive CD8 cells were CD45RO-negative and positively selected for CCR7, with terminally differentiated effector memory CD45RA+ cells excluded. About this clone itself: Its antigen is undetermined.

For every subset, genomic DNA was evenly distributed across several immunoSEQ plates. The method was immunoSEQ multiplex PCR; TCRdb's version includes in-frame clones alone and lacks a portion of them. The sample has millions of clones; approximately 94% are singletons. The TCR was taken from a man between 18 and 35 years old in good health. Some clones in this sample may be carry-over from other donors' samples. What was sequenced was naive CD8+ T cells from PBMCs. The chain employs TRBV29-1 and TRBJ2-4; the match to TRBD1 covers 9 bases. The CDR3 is CSVEGGTGRRDIQYF. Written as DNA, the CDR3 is TGCAGCGTTGAAGGGGGGACAGGGAGGAGAGACATTCAGTACTTC.